This T cell receptor beta chain was recorded in a study of T-cell memory formation after mild COVID-19. Germline V gene lookup returns CDR1 SGHTA and CDR2 FQGNSA. This CDR3 region has 14 residues. Trimming pared 5 bases from V and 1 base from J, leaving 11 bases between. This clonotype was detected ten times or more. Each CDR3 protein gets one entry after TCRdb re-called the 5' RACE reads with MiXCR. The sample consists of around 300,000 distinct CDR3 sequences, under 15% of them appearing once. This clonotype was obtained from a man between 18 and 35 years old who had mild COVID-19 (a few samples of this study predate the infection). Cell type and time point are not known. This sequence joins TRBV7-2 and TRBJ2-5; D perhaps matches TRBD1 (6 bases). The sample was PBMCs or a T cell subset sorted from them (not recorded which). CDR3 nucleotides: TGTGCCAGCAGCCAAACAGGGTCCCAAGAGACCCAGTACTTC. The encoded protein is CASSQTGSQETQYF.